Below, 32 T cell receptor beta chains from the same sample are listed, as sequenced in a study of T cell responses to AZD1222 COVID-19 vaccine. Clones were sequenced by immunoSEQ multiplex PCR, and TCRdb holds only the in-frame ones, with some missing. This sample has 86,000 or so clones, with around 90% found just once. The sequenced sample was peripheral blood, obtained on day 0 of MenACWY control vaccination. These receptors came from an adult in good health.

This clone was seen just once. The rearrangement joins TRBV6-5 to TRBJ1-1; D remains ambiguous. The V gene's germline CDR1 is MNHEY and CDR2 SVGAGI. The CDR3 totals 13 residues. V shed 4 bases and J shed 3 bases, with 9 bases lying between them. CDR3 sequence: CASSSIRDTEAFF. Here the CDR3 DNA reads TGTGCCAGCAGTTCTATCCGTGACACTGAAGCTTTCTTT.

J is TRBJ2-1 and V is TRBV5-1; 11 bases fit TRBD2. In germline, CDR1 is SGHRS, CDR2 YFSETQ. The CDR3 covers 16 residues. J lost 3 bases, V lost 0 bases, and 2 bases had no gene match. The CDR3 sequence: CASSLAGTSGYNEQFF. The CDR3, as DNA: TGCGCCAGCAGCTTGGCCGGGACTAGCGGCTACAATGAGCAGTTCTTC.

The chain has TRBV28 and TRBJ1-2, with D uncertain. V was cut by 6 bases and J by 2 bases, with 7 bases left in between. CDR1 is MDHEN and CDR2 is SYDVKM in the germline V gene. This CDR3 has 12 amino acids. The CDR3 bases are TGTGCCAGCAGGAAGGAGAACTATGGCTACACCTTC. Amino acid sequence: CASRKENYGYTF.

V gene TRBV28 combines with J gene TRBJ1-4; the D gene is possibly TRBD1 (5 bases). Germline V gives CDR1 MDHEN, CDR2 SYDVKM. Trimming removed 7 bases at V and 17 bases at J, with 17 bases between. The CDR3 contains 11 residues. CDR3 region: CASTTGPGSFF. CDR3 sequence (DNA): TGTGCCAGCACCACCGGTCCAGGGAGTTTTTTT.

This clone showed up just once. The CDR3 region is CASSPISFRAGNTEAFF. In DNA form, the CDR3 reads TGTGCCAGCTCACCGATTTCATTCCGGGCGGGGAACACTGAAGCTTTCTTT. The chain combines TRBV18 with TRBJ1-1; unclear D gene. Trimming left V 3 bases short and J 1 base short, with 18 bases between. Germline V gene lookup returns CDR1 KGHSH and CDR2 LQKENI. The CDR3 runs to 17 residues.

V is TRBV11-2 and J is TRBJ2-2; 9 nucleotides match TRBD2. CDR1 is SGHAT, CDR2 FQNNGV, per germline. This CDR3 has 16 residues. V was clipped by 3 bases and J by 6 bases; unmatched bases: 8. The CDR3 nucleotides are TGTGCCAGCAGCTTCCTAGCGGGATCAGTCCCCGGGGAGCTGTTTTTT. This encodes CASSFLAGSVPGELFF.

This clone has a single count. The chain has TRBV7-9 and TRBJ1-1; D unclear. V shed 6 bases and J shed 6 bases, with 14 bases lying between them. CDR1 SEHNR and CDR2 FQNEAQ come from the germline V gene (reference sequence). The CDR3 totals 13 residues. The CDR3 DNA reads TGTGCCAGCAGTTCTAACGGGGTTCCTGAAGCTTTCTTT. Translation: CASSSNGVPEAFF. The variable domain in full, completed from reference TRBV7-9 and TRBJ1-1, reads DTGVSQNPRHKITKRGQNVTFRCDPISEHNRLYWYRQTLGQGPEFLTYFQNEAQLEKSRLLSDRFSAERPKGSFSTLEIQRTEQGDSAMYLCASSSNGVPEAFFGQGTRLTVV.

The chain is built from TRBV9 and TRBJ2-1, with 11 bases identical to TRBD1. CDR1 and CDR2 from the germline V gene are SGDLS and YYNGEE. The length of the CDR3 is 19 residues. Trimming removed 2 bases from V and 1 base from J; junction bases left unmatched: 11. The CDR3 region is CASSVGGQGALGSYNEQFF. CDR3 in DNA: TGTGCCAGCAGCGTGGGTGGACAGGGGGCTTTGGGGTCCTACAATGAGCAGTTCTTC.

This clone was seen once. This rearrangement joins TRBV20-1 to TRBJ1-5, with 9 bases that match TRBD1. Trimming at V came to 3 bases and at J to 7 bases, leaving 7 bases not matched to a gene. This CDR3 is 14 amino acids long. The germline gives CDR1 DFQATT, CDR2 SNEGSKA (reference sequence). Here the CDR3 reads CSASGPGTGQPQHF. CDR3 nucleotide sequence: TGCAGTGCTAGTGGGCCCGGGACAGGGCAGCCCCAGCATTTT.

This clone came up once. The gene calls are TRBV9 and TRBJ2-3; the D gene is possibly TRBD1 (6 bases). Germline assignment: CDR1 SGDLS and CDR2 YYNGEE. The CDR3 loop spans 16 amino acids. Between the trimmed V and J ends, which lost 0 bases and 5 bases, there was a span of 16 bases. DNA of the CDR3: TGTGCCAGCAGCGTAGCCCAGGGGATTGTCGGAGATACGCAGTATTTT. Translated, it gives CASSVAQGIVGDTQYF.

CDR3 sequence: CASTGRVQETQYF. The CDR3 nucleotides are TGTGCCAGCACGGGCAGAGTCCAAGAGACCCAGTACTTC. This chain connects TRBV5-5 to TRBJ2-5; D is unclear. The CDR3 has 13 residues. Germline V gene lookup returns CDR1 SGHKS and CDR2 YYEKEE (reference sequence). The V end was cut by 6 bases, the J end by 1 base, with 10 bases between.

This CDR3 reads CASSHTGGSGNTIYF. The CDR3 coding sequence is TGTGCCAGCAGCCATACAGGGGGCTCTGGAAACACCATATATTTT. The chain recombines TRBV3-1 (or the pseudogene TRBV3-2) with TRBJ1-3, with 8 bases identical to TRBD1. CDR3 length equals 15 residues. Trimming took 3 bases from V and 0 from J; bases not matched to a gene: 1. Per the germline V gene, CDR1 is LGHDT and CDR2 is YNNKEL (reference sequence).

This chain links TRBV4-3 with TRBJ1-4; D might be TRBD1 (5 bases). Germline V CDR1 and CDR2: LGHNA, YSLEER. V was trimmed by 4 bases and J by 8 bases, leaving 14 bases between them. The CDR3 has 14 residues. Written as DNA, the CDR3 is TGCGCCAGCAGCCGAGGGGAAGTGGCGGAAAAACTGTTTTTT. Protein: CASSRGEVAEKLFF.

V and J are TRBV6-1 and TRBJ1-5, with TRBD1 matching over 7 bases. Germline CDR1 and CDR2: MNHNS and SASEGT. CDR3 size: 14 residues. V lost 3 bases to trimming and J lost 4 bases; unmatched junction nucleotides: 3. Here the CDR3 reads CASSDNRGNQPQHF. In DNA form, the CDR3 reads TGTGCCAGCAGTGATAACAGGGGAAATCAGCCCCAGCATTTT.

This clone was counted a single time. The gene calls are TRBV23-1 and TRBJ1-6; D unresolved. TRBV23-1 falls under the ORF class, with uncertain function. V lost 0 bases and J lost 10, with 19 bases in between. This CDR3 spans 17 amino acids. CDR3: CASSQSLETGFGSPLHF. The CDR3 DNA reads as TGCGCCAGCAGTCAATCTTTGGAGACGGGGTTCGGATCACCCCTCCACTTT.

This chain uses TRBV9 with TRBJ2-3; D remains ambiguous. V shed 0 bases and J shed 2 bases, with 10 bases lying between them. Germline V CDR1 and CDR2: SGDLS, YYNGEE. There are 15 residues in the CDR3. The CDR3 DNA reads TGTGCCAGCAGCGTAGGTCCCGAGGACACAGATACGCAGTATTTT. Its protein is CASSVGPEDTDTQYF.

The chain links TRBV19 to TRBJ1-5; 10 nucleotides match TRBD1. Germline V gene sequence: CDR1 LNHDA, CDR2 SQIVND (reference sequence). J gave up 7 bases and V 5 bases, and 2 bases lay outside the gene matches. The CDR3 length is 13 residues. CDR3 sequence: CASSGDRGQPQHF. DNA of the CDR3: TGTGCCAGTAGTGGGGACAGGGGCCAGCCCCAGCATTTT.

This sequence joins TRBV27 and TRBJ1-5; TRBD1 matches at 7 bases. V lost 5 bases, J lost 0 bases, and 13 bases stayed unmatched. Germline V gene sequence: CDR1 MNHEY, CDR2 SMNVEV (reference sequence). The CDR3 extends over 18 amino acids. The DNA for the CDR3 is TGTGCCAGCAGTCTCGGACAGGAGTTTTCTTATAGCAATCAGCCCCAGCATTTT. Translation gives CASSLGQEFSYSNQPQHF.

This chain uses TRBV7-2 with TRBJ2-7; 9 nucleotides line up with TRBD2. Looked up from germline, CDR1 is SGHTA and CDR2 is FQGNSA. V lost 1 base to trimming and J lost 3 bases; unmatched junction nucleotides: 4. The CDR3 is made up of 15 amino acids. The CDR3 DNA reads TGTGCCAGCAGCTTAGAGGCTAGCGGGATCTACGAGCAGTACTTC. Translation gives CASSLEASGIYEQYF.

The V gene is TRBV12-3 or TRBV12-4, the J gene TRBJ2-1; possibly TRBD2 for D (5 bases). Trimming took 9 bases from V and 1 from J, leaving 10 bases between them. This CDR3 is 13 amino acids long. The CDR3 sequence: CASRSGSYNEQFF. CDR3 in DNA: TGTGCCAGTCGAAGCGGATCCTACAATGAGCAGTTCTTC.

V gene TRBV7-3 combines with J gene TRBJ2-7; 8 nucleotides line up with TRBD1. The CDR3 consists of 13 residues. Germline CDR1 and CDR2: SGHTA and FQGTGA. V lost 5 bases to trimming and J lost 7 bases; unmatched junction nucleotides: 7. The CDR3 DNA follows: TGTGCCAGCAGCCTGTACCGGGACAGGGAGCAGTACTTC. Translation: CASSLYRDREQYF.

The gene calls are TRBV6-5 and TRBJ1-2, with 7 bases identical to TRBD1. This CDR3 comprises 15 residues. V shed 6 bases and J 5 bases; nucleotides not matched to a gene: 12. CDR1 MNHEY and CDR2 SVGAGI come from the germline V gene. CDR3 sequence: CASSRHTGDAYGYTF. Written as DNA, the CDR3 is TGTGCCAGCAGCCGTCATACAGGGGACGCGTATGGCTACACCTTC.

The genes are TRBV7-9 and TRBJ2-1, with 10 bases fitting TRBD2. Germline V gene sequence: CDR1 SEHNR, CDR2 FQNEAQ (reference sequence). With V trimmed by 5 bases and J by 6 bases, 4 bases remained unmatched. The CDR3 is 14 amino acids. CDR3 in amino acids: CASSGRLAGNEQFF. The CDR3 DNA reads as TGTGCCAGCAGCGGGCGACTAGCGGGCAATGAGCAGTTCTTC.

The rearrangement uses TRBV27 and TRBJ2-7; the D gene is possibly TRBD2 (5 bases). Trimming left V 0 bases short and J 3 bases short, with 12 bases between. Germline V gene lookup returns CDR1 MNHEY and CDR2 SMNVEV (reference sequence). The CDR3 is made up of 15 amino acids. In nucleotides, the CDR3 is TGTGCCAGCAGTTTATCGGGCCAACGGGGCTACGAGCAGTACTTC. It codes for CASSLSGQRGYEQYF.

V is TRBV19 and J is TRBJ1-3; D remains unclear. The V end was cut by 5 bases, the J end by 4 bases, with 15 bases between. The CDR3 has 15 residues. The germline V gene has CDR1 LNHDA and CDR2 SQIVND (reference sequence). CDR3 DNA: TGTGCCAGTAGTTTCGAAAACCAGTGGGGAAACACCATATATTTT. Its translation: CASSFENQWGNTIYF.

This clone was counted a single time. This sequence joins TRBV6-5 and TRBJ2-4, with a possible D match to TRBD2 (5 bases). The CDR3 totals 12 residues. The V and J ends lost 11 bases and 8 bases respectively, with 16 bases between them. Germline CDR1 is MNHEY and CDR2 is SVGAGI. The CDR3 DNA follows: TGTGCCTCCCGTTGGAGGCGAGACATTCAGTACTTC. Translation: CASRWRRDIQYF.

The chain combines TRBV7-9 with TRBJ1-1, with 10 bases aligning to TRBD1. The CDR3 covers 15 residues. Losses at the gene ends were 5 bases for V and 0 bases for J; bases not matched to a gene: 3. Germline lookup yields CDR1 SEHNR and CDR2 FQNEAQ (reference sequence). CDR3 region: CASSPGQGVNTEAFF. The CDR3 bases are TGTGCCAGCAGCCCCGGACAGGGGGTGAACACTGAAGCTTTCTTT. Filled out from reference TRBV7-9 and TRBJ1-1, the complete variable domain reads DTGVSQNPRHKITKRGQNVTFRCDPISEHNRLYWYRQTLGQGPEFLTYFQNEAQLEKSRLLSDRFSAERPKGSFSTLEIQRTEQGDSAMYLCASSPGQGVNTEAFFGQGTRLTVV.

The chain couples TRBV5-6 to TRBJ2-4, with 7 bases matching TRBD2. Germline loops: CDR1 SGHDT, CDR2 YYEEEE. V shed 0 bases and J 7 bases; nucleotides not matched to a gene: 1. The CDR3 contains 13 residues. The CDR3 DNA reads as TGTGCCAGCAGCTTGGCCGGGGGGAACATTCAGTACTTC. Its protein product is CASSLAGGNIQYF.

CDR3 nucleotide sequence: TGCAGCGTATCTAGTAACTATGGCTACACCTTC. It codes for CSVSSNYGYTF. The chain joins TRBV29-1 to TRBJ1-2; D is uncertain. V lost 6 bases and J 1 base, leaving 6 bases between the germline ends. Germline loops: CDR1 SQVTM, CDR2 ANQGSEA. This CDR3 spans 11 amino acids.

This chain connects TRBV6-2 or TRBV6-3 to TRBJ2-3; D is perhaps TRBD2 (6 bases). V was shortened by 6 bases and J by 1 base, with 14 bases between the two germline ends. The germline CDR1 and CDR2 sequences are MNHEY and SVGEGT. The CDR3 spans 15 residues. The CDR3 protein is CASSSRGVGTDTQYF. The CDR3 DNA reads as TGTGCCAGCAGCTCCCGCGGGGTGGGCACAGATACGCAGTATTTT.

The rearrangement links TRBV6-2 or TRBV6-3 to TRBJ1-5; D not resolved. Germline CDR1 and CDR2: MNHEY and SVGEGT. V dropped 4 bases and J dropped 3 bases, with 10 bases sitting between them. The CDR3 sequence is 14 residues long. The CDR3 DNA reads TGTGCCAGCAGTTTGGCGGGTGACAATCAGCCCCAGCATTTT. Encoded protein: CASSLAGDNQPQHF.

The CDR3 here is CASSFLDRGGTEAFF. For the CDR3, the DNA is TGTGCCAGCAGCTTTCTTGACAGGGGCGGCACTGAAGCTTTCTTT. The chain has TRBV5-6 and TRBJ1-1; 8 positions agree with TRBD1. Germline V CDR1 and CDR2: SGHDT, YYEEEE. The CDR3 sequence is 15 residues long. V was clipped by 2 bases and J by 4 bases; unmatched bases: 7.